These T cell receptor beta chains were read from a single sample in a study of response to subunit inactivated influenza vaccine. One entry per CDR3 protein results from TCRdb running MiXCR on the RT-PCR reads. The table records about 650,000 distinct CDR3 sequences, more than 15% of them present only once. Sequenced here: PBMCs from blood, sampled 12 days after vaccination. The receptors here all came from a man aged 50 or older who received an inactivated influenza vaccine. Both conserved end residues are part of each CDR3. Fields, in order: V gene, D gene, clone size, J gene, CDR3 protein, CDR3 DNA. The D gene is left open where the match is weak. Only some rows state a clone size, as once, few, many or a class for expanded clones.

v_gene: TRBV5-1
d_gene: TRBD1
abundance: many
j_gene: TRBJ1-5
CDR3aa: CASSPTGVDQPQHF
CDR3nt: TGCGCCAGCAGCCCGACAGGGGTCGATCAGCCCCAGCATTTT

v_gene: TRBV20-1
d_gene: TRBD2
abundance: NA
j_gene: TRBJ2-3
CDR3aa: CSATDMREAADTQYF
CDR3nt: TGCAGTGCCACCGACATGCGGGAGGCTGCAGATACGCAGTATTTT

v_gene: TRBV6-1
d_gene: TRBD1
abundance: NA
j_gene: TRBJ2-3
CDR3aa: CASSDWAGTASTDTQYF
CDR3nt: TGTGCCAGCAGTGATTGGGCCGGGACAGCGTCCACAGATACGCAGTATTTT

v_gene: TRBV10-3
d_gene: NA
abundance: many
j_gene: TRBJ1-2
CDR3aa: CAISTWDGRPDGYTF
CDR3nt: TGTGCCATCAGTACCTGGGACGGCCGCCCCGATGGCTACACCTTC

v_gene: TRBV6-4
d_gene: TRBD2
abundance: NA
j_gene: TRBJ2-7
CDR3aa: CASSDSICGGPTLYEQYF
CDR3nt: TGTGCCAGCAGTGACAGTATTTGCGGGGGACCGACCCTCTACGAGCAGTACTTC

v_gene: TRBV9
d_gene: TRBD1
abundance: NA
j_gene: TRBJ2-5
CDR3aa: CASSATDRASWETQYF
CDR3nt: TGTGCCAGCAGCGCAACGGACAGGGCAAGTTGGGAGACCCAGTACTTC

v_gene: TRBV7-2
d_gene: NA
abundance: few
j_gene: TRBJ2-2
CDR3aa: CASSLATEGNTGELFF
CDR3nt: TGTGCCAGCAGCTTAGCGACAGAAGGCAACACCGGGGAGCTGTTTTTT

v_gene: TRBV11-2
d_gene: TRBD1
abundance: few
j_gene: TRBJ2-3
CDR3aa: CASSDNRGLGTDTQYF
CDR3nt: TGTGCCAGCAGCGATAACAGGGGGCTTGGCACAGATACGCAGTATTTT

v_gene: TRBV7-9
d_gene: NA
abundance: NA
j_gene: TRBJ2-5
CDR3aa: CASRSDLLGAGTQYF
CDR3nt: TGTGCCAGCAGGTCGGATTTGTTGGGGGCCGGGACCCAGTACTTC

v_gene: TRBV29-1
d_gene: TRBD2
abundance: NA
j_gene: TRBJ2-1
CDR3aa: CSAGLAGGNEQFF
CDR3nt: TGCAGCGCCGGACTAGCGGGGGGCAATGAGCAGTTCTTC

v_gene: TRBV6-4
d_gene: TRBD2
abundance: NA
j_gene: TRBJ2-3
CDR3aa: CASRHSGTDTQYF
CDR3nt: TGTGCCAGCAGACATAGCGGGACAGATACGCAGTATTTT

v_gene: TRBV24-1
d_gene: NA
abundance: NA
j_gene: TRBJ2-1
CDR3aa: CATSDPNKYNEQFF
CDR3nt: TGTGCCACCAGTGATCCAAATAAATACAATGAGCAGTTCTTC

v_gene: TRBV4-1
d_gene: NA
abundance: NA
j_gene: TRBJ2-2
CDR3aa: CASSQWRTNTGELFF
CDR3nt: TGCGCCAGCAGCCAATGGCGGACGAACACCGGGGAGCTGTTTTTT

v_gene: TRBV4-1
d_gene: NA
abundance: NA
j_gene: TRBJ1-3
CDR3aa: CASSQDKTDNTIYF
CDR3nt: TGCGCCAGCAGCCAAGATAAGACGGACAACACCATATATTTT

v_gene: TRBV12-3/TRBV12-4
d_gene: NA
abundance: few
j_gene: TRBJ2-2
CDR3aa: CASSLALITDRRRTGELFF
CDR3nt: TGTGCCAGCAGTTTAGCGCTAATAACTGACAGGCGTCGAACCGGGGAGCTGTTTTTT

v_gene: TRBV18
d_gene: TRBD1
abundance: NA
j_gene: TRBJ1-2
CDR3aa: CASSPTGDNYGYTF
CDR3nt: TGTGCCAGCTCACCAACAGGGGATAACTATGGCTACACCTTC

v_gene: TRBV7-6
d_gene: NA
abundance: NA
j_gene: TRBJ1-1
CDR3aa: CSSSFRSLNTEAFF
CDR3nt: TGTTCCAGCAGCTTCCGTAGTTTAAACACTGAAGCTTTCTTT